These T cell receptor beta chains were read from a single sample in a study of cytomegalovirus exposure and HLA in healthy donors. The table came from immunoSEQ multiplex PCR; TCRdb's copy has only in-frame clones and leaves some out. The sample includes fewer than 250,000 clones, 85% to 90% of them seen just once. Sample: PBMCs. The source is a man aged 18 to 30 in good health and CMV-seronegative. Both conserved end residues are part of each CDR3. D genes are given only for firm matches. Size tells how often a clone was seen (once, few, many) or the class of an expanded clone, and some rows leave it out.

>TRBV5-1|TRBD2|TRBJ2-2|.
CASSLGLAGGNTGELFF
TGCGCCAGCAGCTTAGGACTAGCGGGTGGTAACACCGGGGAGCTGTTTTTT
>TRBV2|.|TRBJ2-5|many
CASSVSERTQYF
TGTGCCAGCAGCGTTAGCGAGAGGACCCAGTACTTC
>TRBV11-2|.|TRBJ1-1|.
CASSLAAGNTEAFF
TGTGCCAGCAGCTTAGCCGCAGGGAACACTGAAGCTTTCTTT
>TRBV7-9|TRBD1|TRBJ1-3|few
CASSRGQGRAGNTIYF
TGTGCCAGCAGCCGTGGACAGGGAAGGGCTGGAAACACCATATATTTT
>TRBV7-2|.|TRBJ1-1|once
CASSLVGSYTEAFF
TGTGCCAGCAGCTTAGTTGGGAGTTATACTGAAGCTTTCTTT
>TRBV6-1|TRBD1|TRBJ1-5|.
CASSEAVSVGQGLQPQHF
TGTGCCAGCAGTGAAGCTGTCTCGGTGGGACAGGGTCTTCAGCCCCAGCATTTT
>TRBV2|.|TRBJ2-6|.
CASMLQWPEANVLTF
TGTGCCAGCATGTTACAGTGGCCGGAGGCCAACGTCCTGACTTTC
>TRBV28|.|TRBJ2-2|.
CASTPIQENTGELFF
TGTGCCAGCACCCCCATCCAGGAGAACACCGGGGAGCTGTTTTTT
>TRBV30|.|TRBJ2-5|.
CAWSGTLAKETQYF
TGTGCCTGGAGTGGTACTTTAGCCAAAGAGACCCAGTACTTC
>TRBV27|.|TRBJ1-1|few
CASSLSGQEAFF
TGTGCCAGCAGTTTATCGGGGCAAGAAGCTTTCTTT
>TRBV14|TRBD1|TRBJ1-1|.
CASSQWDRGKMNTEAFF
TGTGCCAGCAGCCAGTGGGACAGGGGGAAAATGAACACTGAAGCTTTCTTT
>TRBV7-9|.|TRBJ2-5|.
CASSLAGSRGETQYF
TGTGCCAGCAGCTTAGCGGGATCCCGAGGGGAGACCCAGTACTTC
>TRBV19|.|TRBJ1-2|.
CASSYTYYGYTF
TGTGCCAGTAGTTACACCTACTATGGCTACACCTTC
>TRBV29-1|TRBD1|TRBJ2-3|.
CSVHRGDSTDTQYF
TGCAGCGTTCACAGGGGGGATAGCACAGATACGCAGTATTTT
>TRBV7-8|TRBD1|TRBJ2-1|few
CASSQPDREPSYNEQFF
TGTGCCAGCAGCCAGCCGGACAGGGAGCCCTCCTACAATGAGCAGTTCTTC
>TRBV28|TRBD1|TRBJ1-2|.
CASREQGADGYTF
TGTGCCAGCAGAGAACAGGGGGCGGATGGCTACACCTTC
>TRBV28|.|TRBJ1-3|.
CASSIHRVGGNTIYF
TGTGCCAGCAGTATTCACAGGGTAGGGGGAAACACCATATATTTT
>TRBV7-9|.|TRBJ1-5|once
CASSQTGPQQPQHF
TGTGCCAGCAGCCAGACAGGACCCCAACAGCCCCAGCATTTT
>TRBV7-8|TRBD2|TRBJ2-7|once
CASSLAASGSSYEQYF
TGTGCCAGCAGCTTAGCGGCTAGCGGTAGCTCCTACGAGCAGTACTTC
>TRBV25-1|TRBD1|TRBJ1-1|.
CASSETTGSASEAFF
TGTGCCAGCAGTGAGACGACAGGGTCGGCTTCTGAAGCTTTCTTT
>TRBV20-1|.|TRBJ2-1|few
CSATGASEQFF
TGCAGTGCTACGGGAGCCAGCGAGCAGTTCTTC
>TRBV9|TRBD1|TRBJ1-1|.
CASSSGQPNTEAFF
TGTGCCAGCAGCTCGGGACAGCCGAACACTGAAGCTTTCTTT
>TRBV7-9|TRBD1|TRBJ1-5|.
CASSFDRVGGQPQHF
TGTGCCAGCAGCTTCGACAGGGTTGGCGGTCAGCCCCAGCATTTT
>TRBV9|.|TRBJ2-7|.
CASSQTGSSSYEQYF
TGTGCCAGCAGCCAAACAGGGTCTAGCTCCTACGAGCAGTACTTC
>TRBV6-6|TRBD1|TRBJ2-5|.
CASSYPQGGAETQYF
TGTGCCAGCAGTTATCCACAGGGGGGCGCTGAGACCCAGTACTTC
>TRBV27|.|TRBJ2-7|.
CASSLSSGAGNYEQYF
TGTGCCAGCAGTTTATCATCAGGGGCAGGGAACTACGAGCAGTACTTC
>TRBV27|.|TRBJ1-2|once
CASSLYQNTHNYGYTF
TGTGCCAGCAGTTTATACCAGAACACGCATAACTATGGCTACACCTTC
>TRBV4-3|.|TRBJ2-3|.
CASSQANGVDTQYF
TGCGCCAGCAGCCAAGCCAACGGAGTAGATACGCAGTATTTT
>TRBV27|.|TRBJ1-5|few
CASSIRQGNQPQHF
TGTGCCAGCAGTATAAGACAGGGCAATCAGCCCCAGCATTTT
>TRBV25-1|TRBD1|TRBJ2-3|.
CASRLTGQASTDTQYF
TGTGCCAGCAGATTAACGGGACAGGCAAGCACAGATACGCAGTATTTT
>TRBV7-2|TRBD2|TRBJ2-2|.
CASSRTSLSGELFF
TGTGCCAGCAGCAGGACTAGCCTTTCCGGGGAGCTGTTTTTT
>TRBV28|.|TRBJ1-1|.
CASSPNGGGYTEAFF
TGTGCCAGCAGTCCCAACGGGGGGGGATACACTGAAGCTTTCTTT
>TRBV5-4|.|TRBJ2-3|.
CASSSGTDTQYF
TGTGCCAGCAGCTCCGGGACAGATACGCAGTATTTT
>TRBV6-6|TRBD2|TRBJ2-1|few
CASSYGLGLAGNEQFF
TGTGCCAGCAGTTACGGTTTGGGACTAGCGGGGAATGAGCAGTTCTTC
>TRBV19|.|TRBJ2-1|.
CASSKRERSYNEQFF
TGTGCCAGTAGTAAGAGGGAGCGCTCCTACAATGAGCAGTTCTTC
>TRBV6-5|.|TRBJ2-7|few
CASSFTGGEQYF
TGTGCCAGCAGTTTTACAGGCGGCGAGCAGTACTTC
>TRBV7-9|.|TRBJ1-1|.
CASSLDVRGTEAFF
TGTGCCAGCAGCTTAGATGTTCGGGGAACTGAAGCTTTCTTT
>TRBV28|TRBD1|TRBJ2-7|.
CASGTGYGYEQYF
TGTGCCAGCGGGACAGGGTACGGGTACGAGCAGTACTTC
>TRBV7-2|.|TRBJ2-5|.
CASSASWGGQETQYF
TGTGCCAGCAGCGCCTCTTGGGGGGGCCAGGAGACCCAGTACTTC
>TRBV5-1|TRBD1|TRBJ1-6|.
CASSLGGASYNSPLHF
TGCGCCAGCAGCTTAGGGGGCGCCTCCTATAATTCACCCCTCCACTTT
>TRBV5-4|.|TRBJ2-7|.
CASSLQGGASREQYF
TGTGCCAGCAGCCTACAGGGTGGAGCGTCCCGAGAGCAGTACTTC
>TRBV28|.|TRBJ2-5|.
CASSLRYGIGETQYF
TGTGCCAGCAGTTTAAGGTACGGGATTGGAGAGACCCAGTACTTC
>TRBV2|.|TRBJ2-2|.
CASSEGGGGYTGELFF
TGTGCCAGCAGTGAAGGGGGAGGGGGTTACACCGGGGAGCTGTTTTTT
>TRBV7-9|TRBD2|TRBJ2-7|.
CASSPLLLATPYEQYF
TGTGCCAGCAGCCCACTACTACTAGCGACTCCGTACGAGCAGTACTTC
>TRBV5-5|.|TRBJ2-7|.
CASSLDSGGVYEQYF
TGTGCCAGCAGCTTGGATAGCGGAGGGGTCTACGAGCAGTACTTC
>TRBV15|TRBD2|TRBJ2-7|.
CATSRASGGLFYEQYF
TGTGCCACCAGCAGAGCTAGCGGGGGGCTTTTCTACGAGCAGTACTTC
>TRBV5-6|.|TRBJ1-1|once
CASSLRGLLNTEAFF
TGTGCCAGCAGCTTGAGGGGCCTCCTAAACACTGAAGCTTTCTTT
>TRBV7-9|.|TRBJ2-7|.
CASRPSGVYHEQYF
TGTGCCAGCAGGCCATCCGGGGTCTACCACGAGCAGTACTTC